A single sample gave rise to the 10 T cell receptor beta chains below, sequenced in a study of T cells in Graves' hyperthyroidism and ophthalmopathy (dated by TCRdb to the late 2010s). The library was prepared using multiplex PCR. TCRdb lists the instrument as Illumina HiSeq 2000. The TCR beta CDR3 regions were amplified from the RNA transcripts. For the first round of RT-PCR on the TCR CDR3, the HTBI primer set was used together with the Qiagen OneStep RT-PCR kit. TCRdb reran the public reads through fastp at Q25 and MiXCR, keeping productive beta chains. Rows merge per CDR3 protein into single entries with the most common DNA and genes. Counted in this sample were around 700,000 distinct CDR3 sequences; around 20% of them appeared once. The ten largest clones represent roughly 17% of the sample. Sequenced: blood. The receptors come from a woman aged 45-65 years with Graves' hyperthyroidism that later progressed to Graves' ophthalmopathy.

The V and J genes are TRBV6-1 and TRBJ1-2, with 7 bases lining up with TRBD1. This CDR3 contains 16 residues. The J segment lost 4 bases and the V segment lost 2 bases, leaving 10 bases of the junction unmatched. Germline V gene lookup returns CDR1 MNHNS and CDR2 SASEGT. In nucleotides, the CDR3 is TGTGCCAGCAGTGAAATTTCGGTAGGGGGCGGCTATGGCTACACCTTC. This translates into CASSEISVGGGYGYTF.

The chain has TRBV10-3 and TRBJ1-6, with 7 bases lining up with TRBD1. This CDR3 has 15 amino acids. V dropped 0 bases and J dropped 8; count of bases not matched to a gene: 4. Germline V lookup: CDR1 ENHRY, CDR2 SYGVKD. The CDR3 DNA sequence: TGTGCCATCAGTGAGTCGGGGCAGGGGGATTCACCCCTCCACTTT. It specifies CAISESGQGDSPLHF.

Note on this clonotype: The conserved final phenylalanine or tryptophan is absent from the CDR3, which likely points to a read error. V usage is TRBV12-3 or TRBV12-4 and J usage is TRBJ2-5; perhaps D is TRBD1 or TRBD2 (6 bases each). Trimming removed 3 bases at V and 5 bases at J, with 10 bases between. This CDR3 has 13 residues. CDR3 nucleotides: TGTGCCAGCAGTTTCGGGGGCGAGGAGACCCAGTACTCC. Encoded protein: CASSFGGEETQYS.

The CDR3 DNA reads as TGTGCCAGCACCTTCAACTCCTACAATGAGCAGTTCTTC. Its protein is CASTFNSYNEQFF. V is TRBV6-1 and J is TRBJ2-1; no reliable D call. In germline, CDR1 is MNHNS, CDR2 SASEGT. The V end was cut by 7 bases, the J end by 0 bases, with 7 bases between. This CDR3 region has 13 residues.

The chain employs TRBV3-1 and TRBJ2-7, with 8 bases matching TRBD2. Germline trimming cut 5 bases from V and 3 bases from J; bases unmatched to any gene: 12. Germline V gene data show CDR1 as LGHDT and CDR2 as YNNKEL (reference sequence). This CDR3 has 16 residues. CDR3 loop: CASSYGGDGHDYEQYF. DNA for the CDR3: TGTGCCAGCAGCTACGGGGGGGACGGCCATGACTACGAGCAGTACTTC.

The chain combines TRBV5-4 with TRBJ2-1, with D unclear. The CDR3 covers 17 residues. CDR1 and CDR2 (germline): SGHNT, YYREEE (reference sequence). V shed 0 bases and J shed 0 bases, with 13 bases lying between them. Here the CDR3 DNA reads TGTGCCAGCAGCTTGGATGGTGCAGGTAGCTCCTACAATGAGCAGTTCTTC. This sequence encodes CASSLDGAGSSYNEQFF.

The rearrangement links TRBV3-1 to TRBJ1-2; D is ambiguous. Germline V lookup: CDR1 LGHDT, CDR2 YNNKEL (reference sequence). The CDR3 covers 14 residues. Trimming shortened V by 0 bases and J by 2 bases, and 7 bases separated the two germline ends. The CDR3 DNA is TGTGCCAGCAGCCAAGATTCGGAAAACTATGGCTACACCTTC. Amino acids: CASSQDSENYGYTF.

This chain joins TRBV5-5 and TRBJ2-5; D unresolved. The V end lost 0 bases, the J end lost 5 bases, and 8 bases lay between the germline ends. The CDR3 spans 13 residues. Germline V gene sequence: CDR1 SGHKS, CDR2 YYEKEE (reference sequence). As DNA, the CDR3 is TGTGCCAGCAGCTTGGCGCCGTCTGAGACCCAGTACTTC. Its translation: CASSLAPSETQYF.

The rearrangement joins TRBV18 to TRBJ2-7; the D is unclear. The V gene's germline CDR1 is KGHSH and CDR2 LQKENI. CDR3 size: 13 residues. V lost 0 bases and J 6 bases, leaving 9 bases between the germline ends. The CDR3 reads CASSPPADLEQYF. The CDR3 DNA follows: TGTGCCAGCTCACCACCCGCGGATCTCGAGCAGTACTTC.

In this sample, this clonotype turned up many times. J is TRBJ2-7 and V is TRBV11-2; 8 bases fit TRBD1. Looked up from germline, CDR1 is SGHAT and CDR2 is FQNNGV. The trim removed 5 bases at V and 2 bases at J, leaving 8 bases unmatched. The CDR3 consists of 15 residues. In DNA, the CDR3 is TGTGCCAGCAGCCCGGGACAGGCCATAACCTACGAGCAGTACTTC. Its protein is CASSPGQAITYEQYF.